This TCR beta chain originates from a study of Tregs in tolerant kidney transplant recipients. From germline, CDR1 is LNHDA and CDR2 SQIVND (reference sequence). The CDR3 is made up of 19 amino acids. The V segment lost 3 bases and the J segment 2 bases; nucleotides outside the gene matches: 18. A word on this clone: The antigen remains unidentified. The CDR3 end is not reached by the read, which stops 3 residues before it; the germline J gene fills it in.

Recipients received nonmyeloablative bone marrow transplants from related graft donors, with transient mixed chimerism. Thawed PBMCs were FACS-sorted into unstimulated CD4+CD25+CD127- regulatory T cells, CD4+CD25- non-regulatory cells, CD4 and CD8 cells. The study's findings and limits: Findings come from small patient numbers and require larger validation. Changing PCR primers prevented nucleotide comparison between some patients' samples. Tregs expanded with activated donor B cells seemed most donor-specific.

Some clones are missing from TCRdb's copy, which holds only in-frame ones; the method was immunoSEQ multiplex PCR. This sample contains under 35,000 clones. The sequence derives from a human patient who received a combined kidney and bone marrow transplant. The graft donor may account for some of the T cells. The sequencing used CD4+ T cells from blood (PBMCs), collected 24 months after the transplant. The rearrangement uses TRBV19 and TRBJ2-7, with 8 bases aligning to TRBD2. CDR3 protein: CASSISAGGRVVRTYEQYF. Partial CDR3 DNA: TGTGCCAGTAGTATTAGCGCGGGAGGAAGGGTCGTTAGGACCTACGAG.